The 27 T cell receptor beta chains given below trace back to one sample, sequenced in a study of cytomegalovirus exposure and HLA in healthy donors (TCRdb year 2017). Libraries were built with the immunoSEQ multiplex PCR assay. The multiplex PCR relied on a mix of 60 forward primers for TCR Vbeta segments and 13 reverse primers for TCR Jbeta segments. Held by TCRdb, this immuneACCESS table contains in-frame sequences only and omits some clones. Under half of the omission traces to an unresolved V gene where checked; the cause of the rest is unknown. For this sample there are 100,000 or so clones; around 72% appear just once. The top ten clones comprise approximately 2% of the sample. Sequencing input: PBMCs. The source is a man under 40 in good health and CMV-seronegative.

This chain connects TRBV7-2 to TRBJ1-1, with TRBD1 identical over 9 bases. Looked up from germline, CDR1 is SGHTA and CDR2 is FQGNSA. The CDR3 has 14 amino acids. J was trimmed by 2 bases and V by 4 bases; bases with no gene match: 2. The CDR3 is CASSWGQGNTEAFF. In DNA form, the CDR3 reads TGTGCCAGCAGCTGGGGACAGGGCAACACTGAAGCTTTCTTT.

V gene TRBV6-1 combines with J gene TRBJ2-7; 9 positions agree with TRBD2. CDR3 length: 16 residues. The germline gives CDR1 MNHNS, CDR2 SASEGT. With 3 bases clipped from V and 0 bases from J, the junction kept 6 bases outside the gene matches. In DNA form, the CDR3 reads TGTGCCAGCAGTGACGGACTAGCGATAACCTCCTACGAGCAGTACTTC. Translation gives CASSDGLAITSYEQYF.

This chain links TRBV6-5 with TRBJ1-3; D unclear. Between the trimmed V and J ends, which lost 6 bases and 0 bases, there was a span of 12 bases. Per the germline V gene, CDR1 is MNHEY and CDR2 is SVGAGI. This CDR3 is built from 15 residues. Here the CDR3 reads CASRPTTSSGNTIYF. In DNA, the CDR3 is TGTGCCAGCAGACCCACAACTAGCTCTGGAAACACCATATATTTT.

Regarding this clone: The same CDR3 arises from other DNA sequences in this sample as well. In DNA form, the CDR3 reads TGTGCCAGTAGCAACCAGCACAGGGAATACGAGCAGTACTTC. Residues: CASSNQHREYEQYF. The chain combines TRBV19 with TRBJ2-7; maybe TRBD1 (6 bases). The ends were cut back, 6 bases at V and 4 bases at J, with 16 bases in the middle. The germline V gene has CDR1 LNHDA and CDR2 SQIVND (reference sequence). The CDR3 consists of 14 residues.

The rearrangement joins TRBV6-5 to TRBJ1-2; D call uncertain. Germline V gene lookup returns CDR1 MNHEY and CDR2 SVGAGI. The V end was cut by 4 bases, the J end by 0 bases, with 15 bases between. The CDR3 length is 16 residues. CDR3 amino acids: CASSSTATVANYGYTF. CDR3 bases: TGTGCCAGCAGTTCAACAGCCACGGTAGCTAACTATGGCTACACCTTC.

This chain links TRBV19 with TRBJ1-5, with D perhaps matching TRBD1 (6 bases). This CDR3 is built from 15 residues. The V end lost 5 bases, the J end lost 3 bases, and 14 bases lay between the germline ends. Germline V lookup: CDR1 LNHDA, CDR2 SQIVND (reference sequence). The CDR3 spells CASSSLRDNNQPQHF. The CDR3 DNA reads as TGTGCCAGTAGTTCACTCCGGGACAACAATCAGCCCCAGCATTTT.

The genes are TRBV4-1 and TRBJ1-2; possibly TRBD1 for D (5 bases). The CDR3 totals 16 residues. Trimming shortened V by 4 bases and J by 4 bases, and 19 bases separated the two germline ends. Germline V CDR1 and CDR2: MGHRA, YSYEKL. CDR3 nucleotides: TGCGCCAGCAGCCGGGTGCCCGGGGGGGATCGCTATGGCTACACCTTC. This gives the protein CASSRVPGGDRYGYTF.

This rearrangement joins TRBV18 to TRBJ1-1; 8 bases match TRBD1. CDR1 and CDR2 (germline): KGHSH, LQKENI. V gave up 5 bases and J gave up 4 bases; unmatched junction bases: 6. This CDR3 is built from 14 residues. The CDR3 is CASSSSGGLTEAFF. In nucleotides, the CDR3 is TGTGCCAGCTCATCATCAGGGGGCCTCACTGAAGCTTTCTTT.

V usage is TRBV6-4 and J usage is TRBJ2-3, with 10 bases aligning to TRBD2. After removal of 4 bases from V and 9 bases from J, the junction contained 4 bases not matched to a gene. The CDR3 has 13 amino acids. CDR1 and CDR2 from the germline V gene are MRHNA and SNTAGT. In DNA, the CDR3 is TGTGCCAGCAGTGGGGCTAGCGGGGGAACGCAGTATTTT. It encodes CASSGASGGTQYF.

This clone was recorded once. The chain joins TRBV7-3 to TRBJ2-1, with D perhaps matching TRBD1 (7 bases). CDR1 and CDR2 from the germline V gene are SGHTA and FQGTGA. Trimming cost V 2 bases and J 9 bases, with 14 bases left between them. This CDR3 spans 14 amino acids. DNA for the CDR3: TGTGCCAGCAGCTTAGAAGGAGGGGGCCGTGAGCAGTTCTTC. Protein: CASSLEGGGREQFF.

The chain uses TRBV7-2 and TRBJ2-3; weak D call: TRBD1 (6 bases). The CDR3 is 15 residues long. V was clipped by 5 bases and J by 2 bases, with 14 bases between them. CDR1 and CDR2 from the germline V gene are SGHTA and FQGNSA. CDR3 coding DNA: TGTGCCAGCAGCAAGGAAGGACAGTTCACAGATACGCAGTATTTT. Translation gives CASSKEGQFTDTQYF.

The sample holds one count of this clone. The V call is TRBV7-2, the J call TRBJ2-3; D is unresolved. V was pared by 3 bases and J by 0 bases, with 13 bases between. The CDR3 contains 16 residues. CDR1 is SGHTA, CDR2 FQGNSA, per germline. The CDR3: CASSLWAGASTDTQYF. Written as DNA, the CDR3 is TGTGCCAGCAGCTTGTGGGCAGGTGCTAGCACAGATACGCAGTATTTT. Full variable domain (rest looked up from reference TRBV7-2 and TRBJ2-3): GAGVSQSPSNKVTEKGKDVELRCDPISGHTALYWYRQSLGQGLEFLIYFQGNSAPDKSGLPSDRFSAERTGGSVSTLTIQRTQQEDSAVYLCASSLWAGASTDTQYFGPGTRLTVL.

The chain has TRBV4-1 and TRBJ1-6; no definite D call. Trimming stripped 0 bases from V and 8 bases from J, with 14 bases between. Germline V lookup: CDR1 MGHRA, CDR2 YSYEKL. The CDR3 has 16 residues. CDR3 amino acids: CASSQETGSLDSPLHF. The DNA for the CDR3 is TGCGCCAGCAGCCAAGAAACGGGGTCTTTGGATTCACCCCTCCACTTT.

This sequence joins TRBV5-4 and TRBJ2-3, with 7 bases fitting TRBD1. The V gene end was trimmed by 5 bases and the J gene end by 2 bases; junction bases not matched to a gene: 11. Germline CDR1 is SGHNT and CDR2 is YYREEE (reference sequence). This CDR3 has 16 residues. CDR3 DNA sequence: TGTGCCAGCAGACCCGGGGCAGGGGGTTCCACAGATACGCAGTATTTT. Its protein is CASRPGAGGSTDTQYF. The full variable domain, with the rest looked up from reference TRBV5-4 and TRBJ2-3, is ETGVTQSPTHLIKTRGQQVTLRCSSQSGHNTVSWYQQALGQGPQFIFQYYREEENGRGNFPPRFSGLQFPNYSSELNVNALELDDSALYLCASRPGAGGSTDTQYFGPGTRLTVL.

The J gene is TRBJ2-7, the V gene TRBV5-6; D is perhaps TRBD1 (5 bases). The V and J ends lost 4 bases and 5 bases respectively, with 10 bases between them. The CDR3 has 12 residues. Germline V CDR1 and CDR2: SGHDT, YYEEEE. Here the CDR3 DNA reads TGTGCCAGCAGCCGCGACAGAAACGAGCAGTACTTC. Translated: CASSRDRNEQYF.

V and J are TRBV7-8 and TRBJ1-1; maybe TRBD1 (5 bases). From germline, CDR1 is SGHVS and CDR2 FQNEAQ. V dropped 1 base and J dropped 1 base, with 7 bases sitting between them. The CDR3 consists of 14 residues. The CDR3 DNA follows: TGTGCCAGCAGCTTAGGGGGCGCGAACACTGAAGCTTTCTTT. Its protein is CASSLGGANTEAFF.

This clone was seen only a few times. V and J are TRBV5-1 and TRBJ1-1, with D perhaps TRBD1 (6 bases). V was clipped by 3 bases and J by 8 bases, with 11 bases between them. From germline, CDR1 is SGHRS and CDR2 YFSETQ. The CDR3 totals 12 residues. The CDR3 coding sequence is TGCGCCAGCAGCTCGACAGGAGGAGAAGCTTTCTTT. Residues: CASSSTGGEAFF.

The chain is built from TRBV7-2 and TRBJ2-3; 7 bases fit TRBD2. The V gene end was trimmed by 5 bases and the J gene end by 2 bases; junction bases not matched to a gene: 7. The CDR3 totals 15 residues. Germline assignment: CDR1 SGHTA and CDR2 FQGNSA. The CDR3 DNA reads as TGTGCCAGCAGCCCGCAGCGGGGCCTCACAGATACGCAGTATTTT. This codes for CASSPQRGLTDTQYF.

The chain couples TRBV5-8 to TRBJ2-4; D is perhaps TRBD2 (7 bases). The CDR3 length is 16 residues. The V gene's germline CDR1 is SGHTS and CDR2 YDEGEE. V lost 2 bases and J 3 bases, leaving 15 bases between the germline ends. The DNA for the CDR3 is TGTGCCAGCAGCTTCCATAGGGGGGAGGGCAAAAACATTCAGTACTTC. Its translation is CASSFHRGEGKNIQYF.

The chain links TRBV5-5 to TRBJ1-6; 12 positions match TRBD1. V dropped 0 bases and J dropped 12; count of bases not matched to a gene: 7. This CDR3 is built from 16 residues. Germline assignment: CDR1 SGHKS and CDR2 YYEKEE (reference sequence). The CDR3 DNA is TGTGCCAGCAGCTTGGTAACCGGGACAGGGGGCGAACCCCTCCACTTT. Its protein is CASSLVTGTGGEPLHF.

This clone appeared once. V gene TRBV27 combines with J gene TRBJ2-7; D is unclear. CDR1 is MNHEY, CDR2 SMNVEV, per germline (reference sequence). Trimming shortened V by 6 bases and J by 5 bases, and 14 bases separated the two germline ends. The CDR3 has 13 residues. The CDR3 is CASRALVGNEQYF. CDR3 sequence (DNA): TGTGCCAGCAGGGCCTTGGTTGGTAACGAGCAGTACTTC.

This clone was counted a few times. The rearrangement uses TRBV7-9 and TRBJ1-5, with no clear D. Germline CDR1 reads SEHNR; CDR2 reads FQNEAQ (reference sequence). The CDR3 has 14 amino acids. The germline V and J ends were trimmed by 2 bases and 0 bases, with 5 bases remaining between them. This CDR3 is CASSLNSSNQPQHF. Written as DNA, the CDR3 is TGTGCCAGCAGCTTAAACAGTAGCAATCAGCCCCAGCATTTT.

Remarks on this clone: The sample holds other DNA sequences that translate to the same CDR3. The genes are TRBV10-3 and TRBJ1-5; 10 bases are a match to TRBD1. This CDR3 region has 17 residues. J was trimmed by 7 bases and V by 0 bases; bases with no gene match: 9. The V gene's germline CDR1 is ENHRY and CDR2 SYGVKD. Written as DNA, the CDR3 is TGTGCCATCAGTGAGTCGTCGGGACAGGGGTTTTGGCAGCCCCAGCATTTT. Translated, it gives CAISESSGQGFWQPQHF.

The J gene is TRBJ2-7, the V gene TRBV4-3; possible D gene TRBD2, 5 bases. Trimming left V 0 bases short and J 2 bases short, with 14 bases between. In germline, CDR1 is LGHNA, CDR2 YSLEER. The CDR3 is 16 amino acids. CDR3 amino acids: CASSQEMAGSTYEQYF. CDR3 bases: TGCGCCAGCAGCCAAGAAATGGCGGGTAGCACCTACGAGCAGTACTTC.

J is TRBJ2-1 and V is TRBV29-1; the match to TRBD2 covers 11 bases. Germline-derived CDR1 and CDR2 are SQVTM and ANQGSEA. The CDR3 spans 13 residues. V dropped 6 bases and J dropped 4; count of bases not matched to a gene: 2. The CDR3 region has the DNA TGCAGCGTCGGGACTAGCGGTTACAATGAGCAGTTCTTC. Protein: CSVGTSGYNEQFF.

This chain connects TRBV30 to TRBJ1-3; 8 positions agree with TRBD1. This CDR3 region has 15 residues. Germline CDR1 and CDR2: GTSNPN and SVGIG (reference sequence). The junction had 5 bases not matched to a gene; V was cut back by 4 bases and J by 0 bases. The CDR3: CAWIRTGSSGNTIYF. CDR3 DNA: TGTGCCTGGATTAGGACAGGGAGCTCTGGAAACACCATATATTTT.

CDR3 protein: CASSYSERNEQFF. CDR3 DNA sequence: TGTGCCAGCAGTTACTCCGAGCGCAATGAGCAGTTCTTC. This chain uses TRBV6-5 with TRBJ2-1; D gene ambiguous. This CDR3 spans 13 amino acids. Looked up from germline, CDR1 is MNHEY and CDR2 is SVGAGI. V lost 0 bases, J lost 6 bases, and 6 bases lay in between.